The text below deals with one T cell receptor beta chain. The antigen is undetermined. Measured with immunoSEQ multiplex PCR; TCRdb has only the in-frame clones, and not every one. The sample records about 60,000 clones, 85% to 90% being singletons. The source of the sample is a study of T cells in localized non-small cell lung cancer. General study points: The highest T cell clonality was in uninvolved adjacent lung, above tumor. In adjacent lung appeared a median around 59 of the top 100 tumor clones. Higher blood T cell density went with longer overall survival.

Per the germline V gene, CDR1 is MNHEY and CDR2 is SMNVEV (reference sequence). There are 13 residues in the CDR3. Trimming removed 1 base from V and 11 bases from J, with 11 bases in between. V is TRBV27 and J is TRBJ1-4; D may be TRBD1 (6 bases). This clonotype was obtained from a woman between 35 and 70 years old with stage I lung adenocarcinoma. The sequences come from peripheral blood, collected before any cancer treatment. CDR3 DNA: TGTGCCAGCAGTTTATGGGCAGGGGAGAAACTGTTTTTT. Residues: CASSLWAGEKLFF.